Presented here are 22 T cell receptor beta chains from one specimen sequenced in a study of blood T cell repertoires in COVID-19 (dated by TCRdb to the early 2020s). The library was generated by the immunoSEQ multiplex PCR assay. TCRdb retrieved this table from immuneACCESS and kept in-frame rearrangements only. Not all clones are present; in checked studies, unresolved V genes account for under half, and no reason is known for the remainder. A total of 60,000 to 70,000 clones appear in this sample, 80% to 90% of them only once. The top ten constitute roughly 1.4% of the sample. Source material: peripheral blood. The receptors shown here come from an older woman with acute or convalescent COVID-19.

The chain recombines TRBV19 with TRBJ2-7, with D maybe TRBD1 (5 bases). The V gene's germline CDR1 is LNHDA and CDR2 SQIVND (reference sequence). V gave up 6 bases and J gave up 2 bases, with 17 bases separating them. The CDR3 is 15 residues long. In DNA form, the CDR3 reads TGTGCCAGTAGCAGAACAGGTCTCAACGCCTACGAGCAGTACTTC. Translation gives CASSRTGLNAYEQYF. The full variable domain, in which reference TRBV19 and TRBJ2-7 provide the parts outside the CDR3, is DGGITQSPKYLFRKEGQNVTLSCEQNLNHDAMYWYRQDPGQGLRLIYYSQIVNDFQKGDIAEGYSVSREKKESFPLTVTSAQKNPTAFYLCASSRTGLNAYEQYFGPGTRLTVT.

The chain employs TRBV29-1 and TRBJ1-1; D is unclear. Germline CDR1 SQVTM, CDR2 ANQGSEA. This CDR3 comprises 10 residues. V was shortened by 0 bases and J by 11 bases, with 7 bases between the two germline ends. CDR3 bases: TGCAGCGTTGAAGACCTCGGGGCTTTCTTT. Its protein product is CSVEDLGAFF.

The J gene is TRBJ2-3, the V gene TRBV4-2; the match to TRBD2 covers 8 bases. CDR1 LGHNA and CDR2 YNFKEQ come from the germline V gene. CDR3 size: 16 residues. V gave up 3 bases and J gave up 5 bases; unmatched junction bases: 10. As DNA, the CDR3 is TGTGCCAGCAGCCACGACGAGCGGGGGCCTCTAGATACGCAGTATTTT. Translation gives CASSHDERGPLDTQYF.

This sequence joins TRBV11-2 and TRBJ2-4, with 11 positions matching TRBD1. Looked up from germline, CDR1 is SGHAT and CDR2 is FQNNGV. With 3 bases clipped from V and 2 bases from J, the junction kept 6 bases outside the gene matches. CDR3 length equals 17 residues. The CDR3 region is CASSLGGQGATKNIQYF. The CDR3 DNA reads TGTGCCAGCAGCTTGGGTGGACAGGGGGCGACCAAAAACATTCAGTACTTC.

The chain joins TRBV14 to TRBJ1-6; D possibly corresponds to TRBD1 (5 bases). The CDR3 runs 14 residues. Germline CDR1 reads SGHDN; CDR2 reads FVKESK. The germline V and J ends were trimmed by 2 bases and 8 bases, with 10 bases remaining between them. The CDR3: CASSQRAGYSPLHF. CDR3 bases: TGTGCCAGCAGCCAACGGGCAGGGTATTCACCCCTCCACTTT.

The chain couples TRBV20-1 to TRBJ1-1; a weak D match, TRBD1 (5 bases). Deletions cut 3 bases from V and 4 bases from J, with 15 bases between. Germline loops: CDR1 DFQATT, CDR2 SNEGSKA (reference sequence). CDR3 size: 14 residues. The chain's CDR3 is CSASRRVGSTEAFF. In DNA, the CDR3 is TGCAGTGCTAGTCGCAGGGTTGGTAGCACTGAAGCTTTCTTT.

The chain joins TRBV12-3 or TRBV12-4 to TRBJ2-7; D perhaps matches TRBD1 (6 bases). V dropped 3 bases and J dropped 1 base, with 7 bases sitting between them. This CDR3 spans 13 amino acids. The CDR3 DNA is TGTGCCAGCAGTTTGACAGGTTCCTACGAGCAGTACTTC. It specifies CASSLTGSYEQYF.

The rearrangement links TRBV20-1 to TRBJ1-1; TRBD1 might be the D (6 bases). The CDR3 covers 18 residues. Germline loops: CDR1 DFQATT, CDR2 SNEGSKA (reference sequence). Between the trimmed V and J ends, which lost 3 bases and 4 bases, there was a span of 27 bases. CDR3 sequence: CSASTSQGANLRGTEAFF. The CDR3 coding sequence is TGCAGTGCTAGTACCTCACAGGGAGCGAATCTACGGGGCACTGAAGCTTTCTTT.

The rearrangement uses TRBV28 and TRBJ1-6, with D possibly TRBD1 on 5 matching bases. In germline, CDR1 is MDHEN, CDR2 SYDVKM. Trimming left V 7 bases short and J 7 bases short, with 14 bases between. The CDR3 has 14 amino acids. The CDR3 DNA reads TGTGCCAGCATTCGGGGGGGATCCAATTCACCCCTCCACTTT. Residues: CASIRGGSNSPLHF.

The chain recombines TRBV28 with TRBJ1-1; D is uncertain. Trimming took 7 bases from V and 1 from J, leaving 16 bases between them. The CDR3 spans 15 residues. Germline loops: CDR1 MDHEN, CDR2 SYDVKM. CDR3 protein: CASKVGVTQNTEAFF. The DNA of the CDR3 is TGTGCCAGCAAAGTCGGGGTGACACAGAACACTGAAGCTTTCTTT.

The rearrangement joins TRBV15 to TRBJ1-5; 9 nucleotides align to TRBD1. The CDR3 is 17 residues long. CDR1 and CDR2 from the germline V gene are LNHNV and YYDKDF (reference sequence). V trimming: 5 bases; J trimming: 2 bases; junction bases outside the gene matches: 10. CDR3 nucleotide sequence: TGTGCCACCAGCCGTCCCACAGGGGGCTTTGGCAATCAGCCCCAGCATTTT. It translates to CATSRPTGGFGNQPQHF.

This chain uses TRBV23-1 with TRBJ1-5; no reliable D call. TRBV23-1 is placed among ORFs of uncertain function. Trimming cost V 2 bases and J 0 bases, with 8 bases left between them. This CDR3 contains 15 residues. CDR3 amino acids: CASSQAGYSNQPQHF. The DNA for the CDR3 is TGCGCCAGCAGTCAAGCGGGATATAGCAATCAGCCCCAGCATTTT.

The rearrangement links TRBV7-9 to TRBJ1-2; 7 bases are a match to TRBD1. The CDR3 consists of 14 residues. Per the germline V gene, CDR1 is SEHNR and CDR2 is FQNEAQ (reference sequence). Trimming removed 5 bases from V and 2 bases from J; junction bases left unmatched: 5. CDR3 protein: CASSVDRRNYGYTF. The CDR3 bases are TGTGCCAGCAGCGTGGACAGGCGGAACTATGGCTACACCTTC.

CDR3 DNA: TGTGCCAGCTCACCGGGACAGGGACGTAACTATGGCTACACCTTC. Its protein product is CASSPGQGRNYGYTF. This chain links TRBV18 with TRBJ1-2, with TRBD1 matching 9 bases. Per germline, CDR1 KGHSH and CDR2 LQKENI. The junction had 3 bases not matched to a gene; V was cut back by 3 bases and J by 1 base. The CDR3 is made up of 15 amino acids.

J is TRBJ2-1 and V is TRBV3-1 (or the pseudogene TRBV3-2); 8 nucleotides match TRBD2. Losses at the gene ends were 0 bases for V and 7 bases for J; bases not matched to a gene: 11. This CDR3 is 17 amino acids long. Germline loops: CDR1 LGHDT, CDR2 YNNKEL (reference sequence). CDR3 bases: TGTGCCAGCAGCCAAGATGTAATAGCGGGACCATGGAATGAGCAGTTCTTC. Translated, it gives CASSQDVIAGPWNEQFF.

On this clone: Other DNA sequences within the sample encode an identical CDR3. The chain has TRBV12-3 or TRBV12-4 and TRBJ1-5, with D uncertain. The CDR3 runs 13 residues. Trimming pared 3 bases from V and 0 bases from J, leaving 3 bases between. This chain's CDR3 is CASSFNSNQPQHF. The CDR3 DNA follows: TGTGCCAGCAGTTTCAATAGCAATCAGCCCCAGCATTTT.

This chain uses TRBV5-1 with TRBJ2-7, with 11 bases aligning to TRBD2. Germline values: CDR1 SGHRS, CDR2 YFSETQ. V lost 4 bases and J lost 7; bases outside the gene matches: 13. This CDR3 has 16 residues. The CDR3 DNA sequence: TGCGCCAGCAGCATACAACTAGCGGGAGTAGAAGGGGAGCAGTACTTC. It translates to CASSIQLAGVEGEQYF. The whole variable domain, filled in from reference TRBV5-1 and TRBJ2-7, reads KAGVTQTPRYLIKTRGQQVTLSCSPISGHRSVSWYQQTPGQGLQFLFEYFSETQRNKGNFPGRFSGRQFSNSRSEMNVSTLELGDSALYLCASSIQLAGVEGEQYFGPGTRLTVT.

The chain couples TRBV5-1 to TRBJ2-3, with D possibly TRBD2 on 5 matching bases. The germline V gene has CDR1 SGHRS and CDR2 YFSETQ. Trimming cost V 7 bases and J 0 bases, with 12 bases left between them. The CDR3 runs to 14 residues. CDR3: CASLRELSTDTQYF. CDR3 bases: TGCGCCAGCCTAAGGGAGCTGAGCACAGATACGCAGTATTTT.

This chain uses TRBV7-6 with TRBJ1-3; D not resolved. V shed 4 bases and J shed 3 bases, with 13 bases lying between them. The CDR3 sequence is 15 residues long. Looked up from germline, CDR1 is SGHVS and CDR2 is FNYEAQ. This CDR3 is CASSSGRQYGNTIYF. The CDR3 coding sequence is TGTGCCAGCAGCTCCGGGAGGCAGTATGGAAACACCATATATTTT. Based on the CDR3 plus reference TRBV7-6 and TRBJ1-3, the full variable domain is GAGVSQSPRYKVTKRGQDVALRCDPISGHVSLYWYRQALGQGPEFLTYFNYEAQQDKSGLPNDRFSAERPEGSISTLTIQRTEQRDSAMYRCASSSGRQYGNTIYFGEGSWLTVV.

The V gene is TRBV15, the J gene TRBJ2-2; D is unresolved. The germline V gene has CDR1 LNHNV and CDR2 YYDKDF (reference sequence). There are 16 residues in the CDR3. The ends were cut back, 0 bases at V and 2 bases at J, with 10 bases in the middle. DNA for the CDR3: TGTGCCACCAGCAGAGATCTGGGCAGCAACACCGGGGAGCTGTTTTTT. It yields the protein CATSRDLGSNTGELFF.

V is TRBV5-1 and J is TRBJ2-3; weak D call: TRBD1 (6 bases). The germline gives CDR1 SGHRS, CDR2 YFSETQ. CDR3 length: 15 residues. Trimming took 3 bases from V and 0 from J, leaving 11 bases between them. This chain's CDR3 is CASSSWTESTDTQYF. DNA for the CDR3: TGCGCCAGCAGCTCATGGACAGAGAGCACAGATACGCAGTATTTT.

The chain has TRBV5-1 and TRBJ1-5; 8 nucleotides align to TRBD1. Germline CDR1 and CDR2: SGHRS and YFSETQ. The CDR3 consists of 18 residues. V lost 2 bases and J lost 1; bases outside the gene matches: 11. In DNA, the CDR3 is TGCGCCAGCAGCTTATTGGGGGCAGGGGGCGAGAGCAATCAGCCCCAGCATTTT. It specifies CASSLLGAGGESNQPQHF.